This T cell receptor beta chain was captured by sequencing in a study of T cell responses to AZD1222 COVID-19 vaccine. Study-level background: Samples with a second dose at about 4 or about 12 weeks were pooled together.

The CDR3 totals 14 residues. Germline lookup yields CDR1 SGHTA and CDR2 FQGTGA. Trimming removed 4 bases from V and 8 bases from J, with 17 bases in between. Sequenced by immunoSEQ multiplex PCR; TCRdb stores in-frame clones only, minus some. This table has 130,000 to 150,000 clones, 80% to 95% appearing once. Study results and caveats: Distributed over spike, vaccine-associated CD4 TCRs predominated at 160-218 and 743-854. The donors showed a predominance of white British ancestry and of females, with possible underestimation of clonal diversity.

In regard to this clone: Its antigen is still unknown.

The material was peripheral blood, obtained on day 0 of AZD1222 vaccination. V usage is TRBV7-3 and J usage is TRBJ1-2; D uncertain. The origin of this receptor is an adult in good health. The CDR3 loop reads CASSYRPGLSGYTF. CDR3 sequence (DNA): TGTGCCAGCAGCTATAGACCCGGGCTATCGGGCTACACCTTC.